One sample yielded the 32 T cell receptor beta chains listed below, sequenced in a study of blood T cell repertoires in COVID-19. Sequencing was performed with immunoSEQ multiplex PCR; in TCRdb, only in-frame clones are kept and a portion is missing. The table shows about 250,000 clones, with approximately 79% occurring only once. The material sequenced was peripheral blood. The receptor set was obtained from a middle-aged woman with active or convalescent COVID-19.

The rearrangement uses TRBV19 and TRBJ1-1, with D uncertain. Germline V lookup: CDR1 LNHDA, CDR2 SQIVND (reference sequence). The CDR3 totals 15 residues. Trimming cost V 1 base and J 2 bases, with 11 bases left between them. The CDR3 loop reads CASSIARVANTEAFF. The CDR3 DNA reads TGTGCCAGTAGTATAGCGAGGGTAGCTAACACTGAAGCTTTCTTT.

The genes are TRBV12-3 or TRBV12-4 and TRBJ1-3; TRBD1 matches 8 bases. Germline trimming cut 3 bases from V and 16 bases from J; bases unmatched to any gene: 8. The CDR3 runs 12 residues. The CDR3: CASSFDRGFGYF. The DNA of the CDR3 is TGTGCCAGCAGTTTCGACAGGGGCTTCGGGTATTTT.

This chain joins TRBV7-9 and TRBJ1-3; TRBD1 might be the D (6 bases). The CDR3 runs 13 residues. The V end lost 5 bases, the J end lost 2 bases, and 7 bases lay between the germline ends. CDR1 SEHNR and CDR2 FQNEAQ come from the germline V gene (reference sequence). CDR3 in amino acids: CASSRTAGNTIYF. The CDR3 nucleotides are TGTGCCAGCAGCCGGACAGCTGGAAACACCATATATTTT.

This sequence joins TRBV3-1 (or the pseudogene TRBV3-2) and TRBJ1-6; D is ambiguous. The CDR3 extends over 14 amino acids. The germline gives CDR1 LGHDT, CDR2 YNNKEL (reference sequence). V gave up 4 bases and J gave up 7 bases, with 11 bases separating them. This CDR3 reads CASSPKMFNSPLHF. The CDR3, as DNA: TGTGCCAGCAGCCCAAAAATGTTCAATTCACCCCTCCACTTT.

The gene calls are TRBV2 and TRBJ1-1; 10 bases match TRBD1. This CDR3 is built from 14 residues. Trimming at V came to 8 bases and at J to 3 bases, leaving 6 bases not matched to a gene. Germline V gene sequence: CDR1 SNHLY, CDR2 FYNNEI. The CDR3, as DNA: TGTGCCAGCGGTAGGGACAGGGGTTACACTGAAGCTTTCTTT. Translating gives CASGRDRGYTEAFF.

There are a few counts of this clone. The rearrangement links TRBV15 to TRBJ1-5; TRBD1 agrees at 10 bases. The V gene end was trimmed by 6 bases and the J gene end by 2 bases; junction bases not matched to a gene: 16. The CDR3 extends over 19 amino acids. The germline gives CDR1 LNHNV, CDR2 YYDKDF (reference sequence). Written as DNA, the CDR3 is TGTGCCACCAGAACACTATGGGGACAGGGGCAGGTGGGCAATCAGCCCCAGCATTTT. It is translated as CATRTLWGQGQVGNQPQHF.

Details on this clone: This sample also contains other DNA sequences that code for the same CDR3. V is TRBV7-3 and J is TRBJ1-5; D gene unclear. The CDR3 contains 13 residues. Trimming took off 2 bases at V and 4 bases at J, with 6 bases between the two ends. From germline, CDR1 is SGHTA and CDR2 FQGTGA. The CDR3 nucleotides are TGTGCCAGCAGCTTACGGGGAAATCAGCCCCAGCATTTT. It yields the protein CASSLRGNQPQHF.

The CDR3 nucleotides read TGTGCCAGCACCGGGCCCCGAGGGACTGAAGCTTTCTTT. Its protein product is CASTGPRGTEAFF. This sequence joins TRBV6-5 and TRBJ1-1; D not resolved. CDR1 is MNHEY and CDR2 is SVGAGI in the germline V gene. The CDR3 covers 13 residues. V lost 7 bases to trimming and J lost 5 bases, with 14 bases between them.

The chain has TRBV18 and TRBJ1-5; no clear D gene. Trimming cost V 4 bases and J 7 bases, with 17 bases left between them. CDR1 and CDR2 from the germline V gene are KGHSH and LQKENI. This CDR3 is built from 15 residues. The CDR3 sequence is CASSREGSLKQPQHF. CDR3 DNA: TGTGCCAGCTCACGAGAGGGCTCGTTGAAACAGCCCCAGCATTTT.

This chain uses TRBV28 with TRBJ2-4, with D maybe TRBD2 (6 bases). V was clipped by 7 bases and J by 4 bases, with 17 bases between them. The germline V gene encodes CDR1 MDHEN and CDR2 SYDVKM. This CDR3 comprises 15 residues. This CDR3 reads CASTDLGGVKNIQYF. CDR3 nucleotides: TGTGCCAGCACAGACCTCGGAGGGGTAAAAAACATTCAGTACTTC.

The chain has TRBV5-1 and TRBJ2-1, with 9 positions matching TRBD1. CDR3 length: 13 amino acids. Germline-derived CDR1 and CDR2 are SGHRS and YFSETQ. With V trimmed by 3 bases and J by 7 bases, 2 bases remained unmatched. CDR3 nucleotide sequence: TGCGCCAGCAGCTCTGGGACAGGGAATGAGCAGTTCTTC. Translation gives CASSSGTGNEQFF.

The rearrangement joins TRBV12-3 or TRBV12-4 to TRBJ2-1; D unresolved. CDR3 size: 12 residues. V lost 3 bases to trimming and J lost 7 bases, with 7 bases between them. The CDR3 sequence is CASSFQTNEQFF. CDR3 DNA sequence: TGTGCCAGCAGTTTCCAGACAAATGAGCAGTTCTTC.

This chain's CDR3 is CASNDYGGDTEAFF. The CDR3 DNA reads as TGTGCCAGCAATGACTATGGGGGGGACACTGAAGCTTTCTTT. The chain joins TRBV9 to TRBJ1-1; D might be TRBD1 (5 bases). This CDR3 is built from 14 residues. Between the trimmed V and J ends, which lost 6 bases and 3 bases, there was a span of 15 bases. CDR1 is SGDLS and CDR2 is YYNGEE in the germline V gene.

The genes are TRBV7-9 and TRBJ1-1; 7 bases match TRBD1. Trimming took 5 bases from V and 1 from J; bases not matched to a gene: 7. Germline CDR1 SEHNR, CDR2 FQNEAQ (reference sequence). The CDR3 is 15 amino acids. The CDR3 nucleotides read TGTGCCAGCAGCGAGACAGGGAAAGGGAACACTGAAGCTTTCTTT. Translated: CASSETGKGNTEAFF.

This clone was seen a handful of times. The rearrangement links TRBV24-1 to TRBJ2-1, with 7 nucleotides matching TRBD1. In germline, CDR1 is KGHDR, CDR2 SFDVKD. The V segment lost 3 bases and the J segment 9 bases; nucleotides outside the gene matches: 10. The CDR3 is made up of 15 amino acids. DNA for the CDR3: TGTGCCACCAGTGATCCGGGACAGCGAAGAGGTGAGCAGTTCTTC. Amino acids: CATSDPGQRRGEQFF.

This sequence joins TRBV7-3 and TRBJ2-2; 14 bases map to TRBD2. The CDR3 has 16 residues. Germline CDR1 SGHTA, CDR2 FQGTGA. J gave up 4 bases and V 5 bases, and 3 bases lay outside the gene matches. CDR3 in amino acids: CASSKGLAGVTGELFF. CDR3 bases: TGTGCCAGCAGCAAGGGACTAGCGGGGGTCACCGGGGAGCTGTTTTTT. The entire variable domain, with the rest obtained from reference TRBV7-3 and TRBJ2-2, is as follows: GAGVSQTPSNKVTEKGKYVELRCDPISGHTALYWYRQSLGQGPEFLIYFQGTGAADDSGLPNDRFFAVRPEGSVSTLKIQRTERGDSAVYLCASSKGLAGVTGELFFGEGSRLTVL.

The chain recombines TRBV5-6 with TRBJ1-2; D call uncertain. Germline V gives CDR1 SGHDT, CDR2 YYEEEE. V gave up 4 bases and J gave up 0 bases, with 13 bases separating them. The length of the CDR3 is 15 residues. DNA for the CDR3: TGTGCCAGCAGCGCCACCGGGTCACCTAACTATGGCTACACCTTC. This gives the protein CASSATGSPNYGYTF. Together with reference TRBV5-6 and TRBJ1-2, the CDR3 gives the full variable domain: DAGVTQSPTHLIKTRGQQVTLRCSPKSGHDTVSWYQQALGQGPQFIFQYYEEEERQRGNFPDRFSGHQFPNYSSELNVNALLLGDSALYLCASSATGSPNYGYTFGSGTRLTVV.

This clone has only a few counts. V and J are TRBV7-9 and TRBJ1-2; TRBD1 aligns across 9 bases. Germline loops: CDR1 SEHNR, CDR2 FQNEAQ (reference sequence). The CDR3 runs 16 residues. With 0 bases clipped from V and 7 bases from J, the junction kept 9 bases outside the gene matches. The CDR3 sequence: CASSLALGQGSSGYTF. The CDR3 DNA follows: TGTGCCAGCAGCTTAGCCCTGGGACAGGGATCGAGTGGCTACACCTTC.

This sequence joins TRBV11-2 and TRBJ2-7, with D tentatively TRBD2 (5 bases). The CDR3 length is 14 residues. V lost 1 base, J lost 2 bases, and 9 bases lay in between. Germline V gives CDR1 SGHAT, CDR2 FQNNGV. CDR3 nucleotide sequence: TGTGCCAGCAGCTTAGGAGCGGTCACCTACGAGCAGTACGTC. Amino acid sequence: CASSLGAVTYEQYV.

The V gene is TRBV27, the J gene TRBJ2-1, with D possibly being TRBD2 (6 bases). Germline V CDR1 and CDR2: MNHEY, SMNVEV (reference sequence). The ends were cut back, 7 bases at V and 7 bases at J, with 14 bases in the middle. CDR3 length: 13 residues. Here the CDR3 DNA reads TGTGCCAGCACCACCAGGGCGGGAAATGAGCAGTTCTTC. Its protein product is CASTTRAGNEQFF.

V gene TRBV9 combines with J gene TRBJ1-4; 10 nucleotides match TRBD1. The V gene's germline CDR1 is SGDLS and CDR2 YYNGEE. Trimming took 3 bases from V and 8 from J; bases not matched to a gene: 10. The length of the CDR3 is 16 residues. CDR3 loop: CASSAYGGQGYEKLFF. The CDR3 nucleotides are TGTGCCAGCAGCGCCTATGGGGGACAGGGGTACGAAAAACTGTTTTTT. Supplemented by reference TRBV9 and TRBJ1-4, the full variable domain reads DSGVTQTPKHLITATGQRVTLRCSPRSGDLSVYWYQQSLDQGLQFLIQYYNGEERAKGNILERFSAQQFPDLHSELNLSSLELGDSALYFCASSAYGGQGYEKLFFGSGTQLSVL.

The chain carries TRBV11-2 and TRBJ2-4; TRBD1 aligns across 7 bases. Germline CDR1 is SGHAT and CDR2 is FQNNGV. Losses at the gene ends were 5 bases for V and 11 bases for J; bases not matched to a gene: 15. This CDR3 comprises 15 residues. The CDR3 sequence: CASSPQGTLRLLQYF. The CDR3 nucleotides read TGTGCCAGCAGCCCACAGGGGACCCTGAGGCTCCTTCAGTACTTC. Full variable domain (outside the CDR3, taken from reference TRBV11-2 and TRBJ2-4): EAGVAQSPRYKIIEKRQSVAFWCNPISGHATLYWYQQILGQGPKLLIQFQNNGVVDDSQLPKDRFSAERLKGVDSTLKIQPAKLEDSAVYLCASSPQGTLRLLQYFGAGTRLSVL.

This chain connects TRBV11-2 to TRBJ2-3, with D possibly TRBD1 on 6 matching bases. The V and J ends lost 0 bases and 4 bases respectively, with 14 bases between them. This CDR3 is built from 16 residues. Germline V CDR1 and CDR2: SGHAT, FQNNGV. This CDR3 reads CASSLDPPGAADTQYF. The CDR3 DNA reads as TGTGCCAGCAGCTTAGACCCGCCAGGGGCAGCAGATACGCAGTATTTT.

Details on this clone: Other DNA sequences in the sample encode the same CDR3. The gene calls are TRBV10-2 and TRBJ1-1, with TRBD1 matching 9 bases. The germline gives CDR1 WSHSY, CDR2 SAAADI. The V and J ends lost 7 bases and 3 bases, in that order; junction bases with no gene match: 3. The CDR3 has 13 amino acids. Here the CDR3 DNA reads TGCGCCAGCAACAGGGGGCCAGACACTGAAGCTTTCTTT. Amino acid sequence: CASNRGPDTEAFF.

V is TRBV11-2 and J is TRBJ2-7, with D uncertain. In germline, CDR1 is SGHAT, CDR2 FQNNGV. V was shortened by 1 base and J by 1 base, with 14 bases between the two germline ends. This CDR3 has 16 amino acids. CDR3 sequence: CASSLGQASPSYEQYF. The CDR3 bases are TGTGCCAGCAGCTTAGGGCAGGCTTCTCCTTCCTACGAGCAGTACTTC.

The chain recombines TRBV7-9 with TRBJ2-7; 7 bases are a match to TRBD2. The CDR3 contains 15 residues. Germline V gene sequence: CDR1 SEHNR, CDR2 FQNEAQ (reference sequence). The J segment lost 7 bases and the V segment lost 2 bases, leaving 11 bases of the junction unmatched. CDR3 sequence: CASSLSGASLGEQYF. DNA for the CDR3: TGTGCCAGCAGCTTAAGCGGGGCCAGCCTCGGGGAGCAGTACTTC.

The genes are TRBV3-1 (or the pseudogene TRBV3-2) and TRBJ1-2; possibly TRBD1 for D (5 bases). Between the trimmed V and J ends, which lost 0 bases and 4 bases, there was a span of 9 bases. This CDR3 has 14 amino acids. Looked up from germline, CDR1 is LGHDT and CDR2 is YNNKEL (reference sequence). The CDR3 is CASSQEIGVYGYTF. In DNA, the CDR3 is TGTGCCAGCAGCCAAGAGATAGGGGTCTATGGCTACACCTTC.

The chain employs TRBV3-1 (or the pseudogene TRBV3-2) and TRBJ2-1; 14 nucleotides match TRBD2. J gave up 10 bases and V 2 bases, and 7 bases lay outside the gene matches. Germline assignment: CDR1 LGHDT and CDR2 YNNKEL (reference sequence). The CDR3 consists of 16 residues. The CDR3 DNA follows: TGTGCCAGCAGCCAACCGACTAGCGGGGGGGCTCGGGAGCAGTTCTTC. Translating gives CASSQPTSGGAREQFF.

Only a few counts were recorded for this clone. The V gene is TRBV3-1 (or the pseudogene TRBV3-2), the J gene TRBJ1-4; possible D gene TRBD1, 5 bases. The CDR3 runs to 16 residues. In germline, CDR1 is LGHDT, CDR2 YNNKEL (reference sequence). Deletions cut 0 bases from V and 4 bases from J, with 12 bases between. The CDR3 sequence is CASSQDYGAVNEKLFF. In nucleotides, the CDR3 is TGTGCCAGCAGCCAAGATTATGGGGCGGTTAATGAAAAACTGTTTTTT.

The chain uses TRBV3-1 (or the pseudogene TRBV3-2) and TRBJ1-2, with D maybe TRBD1 (5 bases). The CDR3 covers 15 residues. In germline, CDR1 is LGHDT, CDR2 YNNKEL (reference sequence). V was shortened by 1 base and J by 4 bases, with 13 bases between the two germline ends. The CDR3 spells CASSQVGATLYGYTF. The CDR3 DNA reads TGTGCCAGCAGCCAAGTAGGGGCGACCCTCTATGGCTACACCTTC.

The chain couples TRBV9 to TRBJ2-2; 9 bases match TRBD1. The CDR3 contains 17 residues. Trimming removed 3 bases from V and 4 bases from J; junction bases left unmatched: 10. Germline CDR1 reads SGDLS; CDR2 reads YYNGEE. The CDR3 coding sequence is TGTGCCAGCAGCGGTCTGGGACAGGGTGAACCCACCGGGGAGCTGTTTTTT. It is translated as CASSGLGQGEPTGELFF.

This chain joins TRBV5-4 and TRBJ1-2; TRBD1 might be the D (6 bases). V was trimmed by 1 base and J by 8 bases, leaving 6 bases between them. Germline V gene sequence: CDR1 SGHNT, CDR2 YYREEE (reference sequence). The CDR3 sequence is 11 residues long. The CDR3 loop is CASSLTGGYTF. The CDR3 bases are TGTGCCAGCAGCTTGACAGGGGGCTACACCTTC.